The 27 T cell receptor beta chains given below trace back to one sample, sequenced in a study of cytomegalovirus exposure and HLA in healthy donors. Assay: immunoSEQ multiplex PCR; the TCRdb copy retains only in-frame clones and omits some. The profile shows some 68,000 clones, 85% to 95% of them singletons. What was sequenced was PBMCs. Receptor source: a man in his late teens or twenties in good health and CMV-seropositive.

The CDR3 coding sequence is TGTGCCAGCGGAGGGGAGGATTACGAGCAGTACTTC. Its protein product is CASGGEDYEQYF. The V gene is TRBV2, the J gene TRBJ2-7; possible D gene TRBD2, 6 bases. Germline CDR1 reads SNHLY; CDR2 reads FYNNEI. CDR3 size: 12 residues. V lost 8 bases and J 4 bases, leaving 12 bases between the germline ends.

Written as DNA, the CDR3 is TGTGCCATCAGTGGGCGGGGGGGGTTGGACACTGAAGCTTTCTTT. This codes for CAISGRGGLDTEAFF. The genes are TRBV10-3 and TRBJ1-1, with D maybe TRBD1 (5 bases). Germline lookup yields CDR1 ENHRY and CDR2 SYGVKD. V was shortened by 4 bases and J by 3 bases, with 15 bases between the two germline ends. The CDR3 spans 15 residues.

This chain connects TRBV28 to TRBJ2-3; possible D gene TRBD2, 6 bases. Per germline, CDR1 MDHEN and CDR2 SYDVKM. The ends were cut back, 8 bases at V and 12 bases at J, with 15 bases in the middle. The CDR3 spans 11 residues. Here the CDR3 reads CASGGGRDQYF. The CDR3 DNA sequence: TGTGCCAGCGGGGGTGGGCGGGATCAGTATTTT.

This chain uses TRBV7-9 with TRBJ2-7, with no clear D. Trimming left V 4 bases short and J 5 bases short, with 12 bases between. Germline lookup yields CDR1 SEHNR and CDR2 FQNEAQ (reference sequence). This CDR3 has 13 residues. Here the CDR3 reads CASSSLRFDEQYF. The DNA of the CDR3 is TGTGCCAGCAGCTCCCTCCGTTTCGACGAGCAGTACTTC.

This clone was found once. The V call is TRBV4-2, the J call TRBJ2-7; TRBD2 aligns across 7 bases. The CDR3 totals 14 residues. Per the germline V gene, CDR1 is LGHNA and CDR2 is YNFKEQ. The J segment lost 3 bases and the V segment lost 2 bases, leaving 4 bases of the junction unmatched. DNA for the CDR3: TGTGCCAGCAGCCAACAGGGAGGGAGCTACGAGCAGTACTTC. Translated, it gives CASSQQGGSYEQYF.

This sequence joins TRBV28 and TRBJ2-1; 10 bases are a match to TRBD2. The CDR3 spans 15 residues. The V and J ends lost 6 bases and 3 bases, in that order; junction bases with no gene match: 5. Germline CDR1 reads MDHEN; CDR2 reads SYDVKM. As DNA, the CDR3 is TGTGCCAGCAGATCCGGGACTAGCGACTACAATGAGCAGTTCTTC. Its translation: CASRSGTSDYNEQFF.

This clone was seen a single time. V usage is TRBV28 and J usage is TRBJ2-7, with TRBD2 matching over 9 bases. Looked up from germline, CDR1 is MDHEN and CDR2 is SYDVKM. This CDR3 spans 15 amino acids. Trimming at V came to 3 bases and at J to 6 bases, leaving 9 bases not matched to a gene. CDR3 region: CASSLLDTSGFEQYF. Here the CDR3 DNA reads TGTGCCAGCAGTTTGCTTGATACTAGCGGGTTCGAGCAGTACTTC.

Note on this clone: A read error may account for a junction end that differs from germline. This chain connects TRBV2 to TRBJ1-1; a possible D gene is TRBD1 (6 bases). This CDR3 region has 14 residues. Per germline, CDR1 SNHLY and CDR2 FYNNEI. The CDR3 region is CASNEVDRNTEAFF. CDR3 nucleotides: TGTGCCAGCAATGAAGTGGACAGGAACACTGAAGCTTTCTTT.

The chain has TRBV19 and TRBJ1-2; D is uncertain. Germline assignment: CDR1 LNHDA and CDR2 SQIVND (reference sequence). The CDR3 loop spans 13 amino acids. Trimming cost V 6 bases and J 2 bases, with 10 bases left between them. CDR3 sequence reads: CASSAAVNYGYTF. DNA of the CDR3: TGTGCCAGTAGCGCGGCGGTAAACTATGGCTACACCTTC.

The J gene is TRBJ2-2, the V gene TRBV12-5; D possibly corresponds to TRBD2 (6 bases). The CDR3 runs to 17 residues. The V gene lost 0 bases and the J gene lost 1 base, with 12 bases spanning the gap. Germline V gene lookup returns CDR1 LGHNT and CDR2 FRNRAP. The CDR3 DNA follows: TGTGCTAGTGGTTTGGTACTCAGCGGGCAGAACACCGGGGAGCTGTTTTTT. Protein sequence: CASGLVLSGQNTGELFF.

The chain recombines TRBV6-5 with TRBJ1-6; 8 bases align to TRBD1. The length of the CDR3 is 16 residues. Germline assignment: CDR1 MNHEY and CDR2 SVGAGI. V shed 4 bases and J 5 bases; nucleotides not matched to a gene: 7. CDR3 sequence: CASSWVDRGNNSPLHF. CDR3 nucleotides: TGTGCCAGCAGTTGGGTCGACAGGGGCAATAATTCACCCCTCCACTTT.

This clone occurred once. This chain joins TRBV7-9 and TRBJ2-1; 8 nucleotides line up with TRBD2. Germline V gene data show CDR1 as SEHNR and CDR2 as FQNEAQ (reference sequence). Unmatched junction bases numbered 11, after V lost 5 bases and J lost 2 bases. This CDR3 region has 17 residues. In DNA, the CDR3 is TGTGCCAGCAGCCCCTCCCTACTAGCGGCCCCCTACAATGAGCAGTTCTTC. Protein: CASSPSLLAAPYNEQFF.

This chain joins TRBV28 and TRBJ2-5, with D perhaps TRBD2 (6 bases). From germline, CDR1 is MDHEN and CDR2 SYDVKM. This CDR3 comprises 15 residues. The germline V and J ends were trimmed by 3 bases and 5 bases, with 16 bases remaining between them. CDR3 bases: TGTGCCAGCAGTTTCCCGGGACTGGAGAGGGAGACCCAGTACTTC. Its protein product is CASSFPGLERETQYF.

The V gene is TRBV2, the J gene TRBJ2-7; perhaps TRBD2 as D (6 bases). Germline V CDR1 and CDR2: SNHLY, FYNNEI. The CDR3 extends over 12 amino acids. CDR3 region: CALRRETYEQYF. DNA for the CDR3: TGTGCTCTAAGGAGGGAAACCTACGAGCAGTACTTC.

The J gene is TRBJ2-1, the V gene TRBV5-1; 7 positions match TRBD2. CDR3 length equals 13 residues. Germline CDR1 is SGHRS and CDR2 is YFSETQ. The J segment lost 4 bases and the V segment lost 7 bases, leaving 5 bases of the junction unmatched. The CDR3 loop reads CASGVSGYNEQFF. CDR3 bases: TGCGCCAGCGGGGTTAGCGGGTACAATGAGCAGTTCTTC.

The chain links TRBV5-1 to TRBJ2-3; TRBD2 matches 7 bases. The CDR3 is made up of 16 amino acids. CDR1 and CDR2 from the germline V gene are SGHRS and YFSETQ. V dropped 0 bases and J dropped 8; count of bases not matched to a gene: 12. CDR3 nucleotide sequence: TGCGCCAGCAGCTTGGTAGCGGGCCCGGCGTCTGGTACGCAGTATTTT. Amino acid sequence: CASSLVAGPASGTQYF.

This rearrangement joins TRBV11-2 to TRBJ2-4; the match to TRBD2 covers 7 bases. The V segment lost 6 bases and the J segment 1 base; nucleotides outside the gene matches: 6. The CDR3 has 15 amino acids. The germline CDR1 and CDR2 sequences are SGHAT and FQNNGV. CDR3 nucleotides: TGTGCCAGCAGGGAGCGGGAATGGGCCAAAAACATTCAGTACTTC. This codes for CASREREWAKNIQYF.

V and J are TRBV7-2 and TRBJ2-7, with TRBD2 identical over 10 bases. V was clipped by 5 bases and J by 2 bases; unmatched bases: 9. The CDR3 totals 16 residues. CDR1 SGHTA and CDR2 FQGNSA come from the germline V gene. The CDR3, as DNA: TGTGCCAGCAGCATCCCCGAGCGGGAGGGCCCCTACGAGCAGTACTTC. Translating it yields CASSIPEREGPYEQYF.

CDR3 coding DNA: TGTGCCAGCTCACCACCCGGGACTAGCTGGAATGAGCAGTTCTTC. Its translation is CASSPPGTSWNEQFF. The rearrangement links TRBV18 to TRBJ2-1; 9 positions agree with TRBD2. V was pared by 0 bases and J by 7 bases, with 4 bases of the junction left unmatched. Germline values: CDR1 KGHSH, CDR2 LQKENI. The CDR3 sequence is 15 residues long.

J is TRBJ2-1 and V is TRBV6-6, with D tentatively TRBD2 (7 bases). V shed 6 bases and J shed 9 bases, with 18 bases lying between them. The CDR3 consists of 14 residues. Germline V gene sequence: CDR1 MNHNY, CDR2 SVGAGI (reference sequence). CDR3: CASSHARGGSEQFF. The CDR3 DNA reads as TGTGCCAGCAGCCATGCCAGGGGAGGGAGTGAGCAGTTCTTC.

The rearrangement links TRBV29-1 to TRBJ1-2, with TRBD1 as a possible D gene (5 bases). Germline V gene data show CDR1 as SQVTM and CDR2 as ANQGSEA. The CDR3 has 12 amino acids. Deletions cut 2 bases from V and 6 bases from J, with 10 bases between. The CDR3 reads CSVERTRDGYTF. DNA for the CDR3: TGCAGCGTTGAACGGACACGTGATGGCTACACCTTC.

The chain is built from TRBV7-9 and TRBJ2-1; 14 bases match TRBD2. J lost 5 bases, V lost 4 bases, and 4 bases had no gene match. Germline CDR1 SEHNR, CDR2 FQNEAQ (reference sequence). The CDR3 consists of 16 residues. The CDR3 DNA follows: TGTGCCAGCAGCTCCTGGGGACTAGCGGGGGACAATGAGCAGTTCTTC. Amino acid sequence: CASSSWGLAGDNEQFF.

The chain has TRBV10-3 and TRBJ1-5; D is undetermined. Trimming pared 6 bases from V and 7 bases from J, leaving 16 bases between. The CDR3 has 14 amino acids. Germline lookup yields CDR1 ENHRY and CDR2 SYGVKD. The CDR3 sequence is CAIRPEGPGQPQHF. Here the CDR3 DNA reads TGTGCCATCAGGCCGGAGGGTCCTGGGCAGCCCCAGCATTTT.

The chain combines TRBV6-5 with TRBJ1-3; D unclear. There are 15 residues in the CDR3. Germline V CDR1 and CDR2: MNHEY, SVGAGI. The V end was cut by 6 bases, the J end by 0 bases, with 12 bases between. The CDR3: CASRTGPYSGNTIYF. In nucleotides, the CDR3 is TGTGCCAGCAGAACTGGTCCATACTCTGGAAACACCATATATTTT.

This chain connects TRBV6-5 to TRBJ1-5; D is uncertain. V gave up 5 bases and J gave up 4 bases, with 6 bases separating them. The germline CDR1 and CDR2 sequences are MNHEY and SVGAGI. The CDR3 spans 12 residues. The DNA for the CDR3 is TGTGCCAGCAGTGGCCCGAATCAGCCCCAGCATTTT. Translation gives CASSGPNQPQHF.

The chain links TRBV6-6 to TRBJ1-2; maybe TRBD1 (6 bases). V was cut by 7 bases and J by 4 bases, with 13 bases left in between. Germline CDR1 is MNHNY and CDR2 is SVGAGI (reference sequence). The length of the CDR3 is 13 residues. The CDR3 DNA follows: TGTGCCAGCACCACACAGGGTGGCTATGGCTACACCTTC. Translated, it gives CASTTQGGYGYTF.

This sequence joins TRBV9 and TRBJ2-2, with 8 bases matching TRBD1. V lost 3 bases to trimming and J lost 6 bases; unmatched junction nucleotides: 1. Germline CDR1 and CDR2: SGDLS and YYNGEE. The CDR3 contains 13 residues. CDR3 nucleotide sequence: TGTGCCAGCAGCGGGACAGGGCCCGGGGAGCTGTTTTTT. This encodes CASSGTGPGELFF.